Listed here are 29 T cell receptor beta chains from one sample, sequenced in a study of post-analysis software for immune sequencing data. General study findings and limits: Patients used about 5 TRBV segments, including TRBV5-6, TRBV5-1 and TRBV20-1, more often than controls.

TCR beta cDNA libraries included unique molecular identifiers. TCRdb re-called the PCR reads through MiXCR, storing one row per CDR3 protein. Of about half a million distinct CDR3 sequences detected, 34% appear once; the ten largest clones hold under 7%. For these receptors, no antigen is known. Sample: blood. These receptors were obtained from a girl aged 2 to 17 with multiple sclerosis.

The V call is TRBV5-1, the J call TRBJ1-2; no firm D call. Trimming took off 4 bases at V and 1 base at J, with 14 bases between the two ends. The germline V gene encodes CDR1 SGHRS and CDR2 YFSETQ. The CDR3 extends over 15 amino acids. The CDR3 loop is CASSADRHFNYGYTF. DNA of the CDR3: TGCGCCAGCAGCGCTGATCGACACTTTAACTATGGCTACACCTTC.

This clonotype was detected only a few times. This chain connects TRBV3-1 to TRBJ2-3; D perhaps matches TRBD1 (6 bases). This CDR3 has 15 amino acids. Trimming took 0 bases from V and 9 from J, leaving 16 bases between them. Germline assignment: CDR1 LGHDT and CDR2 YNNKEL (reference sequence). This chain's CDR3 is CASSQDNRETGTQYF. The CDR3 nucleotides are TGTGCCAGCAGCCAAGACAACAGGGAAACGGGGACGCAGTATTTT.

This chain joins TRBV7-3 and TRBJ2-2; 7 bases fit TRBD2. The CDR3 runs to 14 residues. Germline V lookup: CDR1 SGHTA, CDR2 FQGTGA. The J segment lost 0 bases and the V segment lost 8 bases, leaving 3 bases of the junction unmatched. The CDR3 DNA reads as TGTGCCAGCCGCGGGGGAGCGAACACCGGGGAGCTGTTTTTT. Translation gives CASRGGANTGELFF.

The rearrangement joins TRBV6-6 to TRBJ1-2; D is ambiguous. There are 11 residues in the CDR3. V gave up 6 bases and J gave up 7 bases, with 9 bases separating them. Per the germline V gene, CDR1 is MNHNY and CDR2 is SVGAGI (reference sequence). The CDR3, as DNA: TGTGCCAGCAGGTGGATCGGTGGCTACACCTTC. This sequence encodes CASRWIGGYTF.

The rearrangement uses TRBV20-1 and TRBJ1-1, with TRBD1 matching 7 bases. The V segment lost 5 bases and the J segment 3 bases; nucleotides outside the gene matches: 3. CDR1 and CDR2 from the germline V gene are DFQATT and SNEGSKA (reference sequence). The CDR3 has 12 amino acids. The CDR3 loop reads CSALRGDTEAFF. The CDR3 DNA sequence: TGCAGTGCTCTCAGGGGGGACACTGAAGCTTTCTTT.

This clonotype was recorded a few times. The chain uses TRBV4-1 and TRBJ1-4; 9 nucleotides align to TRBD1. The CDR3 has 14 residues. Per germline, CDR1 MGHRA and CDR2 YSYEKL. J lost 11 bases, V lost 1 base, and 5 bases had no gene match. The CDR3: CASSQGDGQGKLFF. As DNA, the CDR3 is TGCGCCAGCAGCCAAGGCGACGGACAGGGGAAACTGTTTTTT.

V and J are TRBV29-1 and TRBJ1-5; a possible D gene is TRBD1 (5 bases). V was clipped by 7 bases and J by 4 bases, with 14 bases between them. Germline V lookup: CDR1 SQVTM, CDR2 ANQGSEA. The length of the CDR3 is 13 residues. The chain's CDR3 is CSAATENNQPQHF. In DNA, the CDR3 is TGCAGCGCGGCGACAGAAAATAATCAGCCCCAGCATTTT.

This clonotype was detected only a few times. The gene calls are TRBV20-1 and TRBJ2-7, with D perhaps matching TRBD1 (7 bases). CDR3 length equals 14 residues. V was pared by 5 bases and J by 3 bases, with 17 bases between. The V gene's germline CDR1 is DFQATT and CDR2 SNEGSKA (reference sequence). The CDR3 spells CSADRRDSHYEQYF. The DNA for the CDR3 is TGCAGTGCTGACAGGCGGGACAGCCACTACGAGCAGTACTTC.

This clonotype was detected a few times. V gene TRBV21-1 combines with J gene TRBJ2-6; the D call of TRBD1 is as the table states it, not checked on the DNA. TRBV21-1 is an annotated pseudogene. The CDR3 sequence is 15 residues long. CDR3 in DNA: TGTGCCAGCCTCTCGGGGGCCTCTGGGGCCAACGTCCTGACTTTC. It is translated as CASLSGASGANVLTF.

This clonotype was detected once. V gene TRBV10-3 combines with J gene TRBJ2-5; D unresolved. CDR1 ENHRY and CDR2 SYGVKD come from the germline V gene. The CDR3 consists of 14 residues. V lost 4 bases, J lost 7 bases, and 16 bases lay in between. CDR3 nucleotide sequence: TGTGCCATCAGTGCCGAGAGAGCGAAAGGGACCCAGTACTTC. This codes for CAISAERAKGTQYF.

For this clonotype: A junction boundary mismatches the germline segment, possibly from a read error. The chain joins TRBV27 to TRBJ1-2; perhaps TRBD1 as D (5 bases). The CDR3 runs 13 residues. CDR1 is MNHEY, CDR2 SMNVEV, per germline (reference sequence). The CDR3: CTSSRGTNYGYTF. As DNA, the CDR3 is TGTACCAGCAGTAGAGGGACCAACTATGGCTACACCTTC.

A few counts support this clonotype. The chain joins TRBV29-1 to TRBJ2-1; 12 bases are a match to TRBD2. Per germline, CDR1 SQVTM and CDR2 ANQGSEA. Trimming removed 3 bases from V and 8 bases from J; junction bases left unmatched: 5. The CDR3 has 14 residues. The CDR3 DNA reads as TGCAGCGTTGACCTAGCGGGGGGGCACTATGAGCAGTTCTTC. This encodes CSVDLAGGHYEQFF.

The chain couples TRBV25-1 to TRBJ2-5, with D perhaps TRBD1 (6 bases). The last part of the DNA fits TRBJ2-7 better; the J call may be wrong. This CDR3 has 14 residues. CDR1 and CDR2 from the germline V gene are MGHDK and SYGVNS. For the CDR3, the DNA is TGTGCCAGCAGTGAGGGAACAGGGTCAGGCGAGCAGTACTTC. Protein product: CASSEGTGSGEQYF.

The rearrangement links TRBV15 to TRBJ1-2; D might be TRBD1 (5 bases). The CDR3 has 13 amino acids. V was trimmed by 5 bases and J by 4 bases, leaving 11 bases between them. From germline, CDR1 is LNHNV and CDR2 YYDKDF (reference sequence). The CDR3 sequence is CATSAGRTYGYTF. In nucleotides, the CDR3 is TGTGCCACCAGCGCAGGGCGCACCTATGGCTACACCTTC.

The chain links TRBV12-3 or TRBV12-4 to TRBJ2-3; 10 positions match TRBD2. CDR3 length: 17 amino acids. V was clipped by 2 bases and J by 0 bases; unmatched bases: 5. CDR3 coding DNA: TGTGCCAGCAGTTTATGGGCTAGCGGGGGCAGCACAGATACGCAGTATTTT. Translation: CASSLWASGGSTDTQYF.

This clonotype was observed a single time. The genes are TRBV5-1 and TRBJ1-1; D may be TRBD1 (5 bases). In germline, CDR1 is SGHRS, CDR2 YFSETQ. The CDR3 runs to 14 residues. Trimming stripped 1 base from V and 3 bases from J, with 10 bases between. The CDR3 DNA reads TGCGCCAGCAGCTTGAGGGGCTGGGACACTGAAGCTTTCTTT. Translating gives CASSLRGWDTEAFF.

This clonotype was counted a few times. The rearrangement links TRBV5-1 to TRBJ2-3, with 7 nucleotides matching TRBD1. Germline CDR1 reads SGHRS; CDR2 reads YFSETQ. CDR3 length: 13 residues. V shed 0 bases and J 5 bases; nucleotides not matched to a gene: 0. This CDR3 is CASSLGDRDTQYF. DNA of the CDR3: TGCGCCAGCAGCTTGGGGGACAGAGATACGCAGTATTTT.

This clonotype has just a few counts. This chain connects TRBV27 to TRBJ2-5; D possibly matches TRBD1 or TRBD2 (5 bases each). Trimming left V 0 bases short and J 4 bases short, with 15 bases between. This CDR3 region has 16 residues. Per germline, CDR1 MNHEY and CDR2 SMNVEV (reference sequence). CDR3 in amino acids: CASSLSMFGTAETQYF. The CDR3 DNA reads as TGTGCCAGCAGTTTATCGATGTTCGGGACCGCAGAGACCCAGTACTTC.

This clonotype was seen ten or more times. The chain recombines TRBV13 with TRBJ2-7; D remains unclear. Per germline, CDR1 PRHDT and CDR2 FYEKMQ (reference sequence). Trimming left V 3 bases short and J 0 bases short, with 3 bases between. The CDR3 is made up of 12 amino acids. CDR3 protein: CASSLSSYEQYF. Written as DNA, the CDR3 is TGTGCCAGCAGCTTGAGCTCCTACGAGCAGTACTTC.

The gene calls are TRBV14 and TRBJ2-1; D is undetermined. CDR3 length: 13 amino acids. V was cut by 3 bases and J by 6 bases, with 9 bases left in between. Germline CDR1 SGHDN, CDR2 FVKESK. CDR3 loop: CASSQNWSNEQFF. For the CDR3, the DNA is TGTGCCAGCAGCCAGAACTGGTCCAATGAGCAGTTCTTC.

The gene calls are TRBV5-1 and TRBJ1-2; TRBD1 might be the D (5 bases). The CDR3 length is 18 residues. Trimming shortened V by 5 bases and J by 1 base, and 24 bases separated the two germline ends. Germline loops: CDR1 SGHRS, CDR2 YFSETQ. The CDR3 DNA follows: TGCGCCAGCAGGTCTTTTTCCCCTGCAGGGCCTTATAACTATGGCTACACCTTC. This encodes CASRSFSPAGPYNYGYTF.

This clonotype was found a few times. The rearrangement joins TRBV15 to TRBJ2-1, with D unresolved. The length of the CDR3 is 15 residues. Between the trimmed V and J ends, which lost 0 bases and 10 bases, there was a span of 16 bases. Per germline, CDR1 LNHNV and CDR2 YYDKDF (reference sequence). The CDR3 DNA reads as TGTGCCACCAGCAGAGATAAGTTTAGGGTGGGGGAGCAGTTCTTC. The encoded protein is CATSRDKFRVGEQFF.

CDR3 sequence reads: CASRYSGGEQFF. DNA for the CDR3: TGTGCCAGCAGATACTCGGGAGGGGAGCAGTTCTTC. The V and J genes are TRBV27 and TRBJ2-1; the match to TRBD2 covers 8 bases. Trimming took 6 bases from V and 10 from J; bases not matched to a gene: 5. The CDR3 is 12 residues long. Germline values: CDR1 MNHEY, CDR2 SMNVEV (reference sequence).

The sample holds many counts of this clonotype. The CDR3 DNA reads TGTGCCAGCAGTTACTCCCGGGACAGGGCCTACGAGCAGTACTTC. Its protein is CASSYSRDRAYEQYF. The chain carries TRBV6-5 and TRBJ2-7, with TRBD1 identical over 9 bases. Looked up from germline, CDR1 is MNHEY and CDR2 is SVGAGI. Losses at the gene ends were 0 bases for V and 2 bases for J; bases not matched to a gene: 2. This CDR3 has 15 residues.

V is TRBV7-6 and J is TRBJ1-1; D uncertain. Looked up from germline, CDR1 is SGHVS and CDR2 is FNYEAQ. The V gene lost 0 bases and the J gene lost 3 bases, with 5 bases spanning the gap. The CDR3 has 13 residues. The CDR3 here is CASSLAPDTEAFF. DNA of the CDR3: TGTGCCAGCAGCTTAGCCCCCGACACTGAAGCTTTCTTT.

As to this clonotype: At one end, the junction sequence differs from germline, possibly due to a read error. The chain has TRBV6-1 and TRBJ2-5; 9 bases map to TRBD1. The CDR3 is 16 residues long. Germline lookup yields CDR1 MNHNS and CDR2 SASEGT. As DNA, the CDR3 is TGTGCCAGCAGTGAATTAACAGGGGGCTGGCAAGGGACCCAGTACTTC. It codes for CASSELTGGWQGTQYF.

There are many counts of this clonotype. The genes are TRBV20-1 and TRBJ1-2, with a weak D call TRBD1 (6 bases). V lost 1 base and J 2 bases, leaving 8 bases between the germline ends. The CDR3 loop spans 13 amino acids. CDR1 and CDR2 (germline): DFQATT, SNEGSKA (reference sequence). The CDR3 region has the DNA TGCAGTGCTAGAGCACAGGGAAACTATGGCTACACCTTC. This translates into CSARAQGNYGYTF.

The chain carries TRBV20-1 and TRBJ1-2, with D possibly matching TRBD1 (5 bases). The CDR3 length is 14 residues. Per the germline V gene, CDR1 is DFQATT and CDR2 is SNEGSKA (reference sequence). The V gene lost 2 bases and the J gene lost 2 bases, with 12 bases spanning the gap. CDR3 sequence reads: CSARMEDTNYGYTF. CDR3 nucleotides: TGCAGTGCTAGAATGGAGGACACAAACTATGGCTACACCTTC.

V gene TRBV20-1 combines with J gene TRBJ1-2; tentatively, D is TRBD1 (5 bases). V lost 6 bases and J 7 bases, leaving 24 bases between the germline ends. CDR1 is DFQATT and CDR2 is SNEGSKA in the germline V gene (reference sequence). The CDR3 has 15 residues. This CDR3 is CSAPSPGRDLSGYTF. The CDR3 DNA is TGCAGTGCACCCAGCCCGGGCAGGGACTTAAGTGGCTACACCTTC.